This T cell receptor (beta chain) derives from a study of spatial heterogeneity in lung cancer. CDR1 and CDR2 from the germline V gene are SGHRS and YFSETQ. The CDR3 covers 11 residues. V was pared by 5 bases and J by 10 bases, with 10 bases between. One entry per CDR3 protein, called by TCRdb with MiXCR from the 5' RACE reads. The sample has over 50,000 distinct CDR3 sequences; around 6% are singletons. This clonotype has a handful of counts. Sample time point: sample taken at primary tumor resection. This TCR derives from a female donor with early-stage non-small cell lung cancer. The chain joins TRBV5-1 to TRBJ2-1; TRBD1 might be the D (6 bases). The specimen comprised PBMCs, sampled at surgery. This CDR3 reads CASRGDREQFF. CDR3 DNA sequence: TGCGCCAGCAGGGGTGACAGGGAGCAGTTCTTC.